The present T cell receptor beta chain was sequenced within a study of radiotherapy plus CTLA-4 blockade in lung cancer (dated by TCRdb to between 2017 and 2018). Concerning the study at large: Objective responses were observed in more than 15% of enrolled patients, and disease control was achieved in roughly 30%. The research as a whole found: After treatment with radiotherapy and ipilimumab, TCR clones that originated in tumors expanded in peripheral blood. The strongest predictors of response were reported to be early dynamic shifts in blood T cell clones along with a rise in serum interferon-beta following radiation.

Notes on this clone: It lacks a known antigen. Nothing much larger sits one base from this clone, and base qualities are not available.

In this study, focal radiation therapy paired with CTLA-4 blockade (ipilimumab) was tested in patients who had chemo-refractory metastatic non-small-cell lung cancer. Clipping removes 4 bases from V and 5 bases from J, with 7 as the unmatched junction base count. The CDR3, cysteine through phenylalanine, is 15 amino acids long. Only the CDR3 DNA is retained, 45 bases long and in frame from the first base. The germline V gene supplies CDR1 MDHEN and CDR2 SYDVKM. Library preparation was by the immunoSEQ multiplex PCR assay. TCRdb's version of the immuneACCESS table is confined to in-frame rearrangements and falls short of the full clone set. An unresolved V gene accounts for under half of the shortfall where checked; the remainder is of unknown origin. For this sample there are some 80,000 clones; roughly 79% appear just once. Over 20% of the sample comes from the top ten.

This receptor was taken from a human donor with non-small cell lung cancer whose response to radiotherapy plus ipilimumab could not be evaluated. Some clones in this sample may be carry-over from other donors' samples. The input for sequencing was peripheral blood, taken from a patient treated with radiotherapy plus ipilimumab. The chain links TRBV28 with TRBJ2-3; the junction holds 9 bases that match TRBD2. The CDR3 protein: CASSSLAGERDTQYF. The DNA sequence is TGTGCCAGCAGTTCATTAGCGGGGGAAAGAGATACGCAGTATTTT.